Following are 2 T cell receptor beta chains from one sample sequenced in a study of shared clonotypes between healthy human individuals. Positively selected for CCR7, the CD45RO-negative cells used as naive CD8 cells excluded terminally differentiated effector memory CD45RA+ cells. Produced via immunoSEQ multiplex PCR; TCRdb's table is partial and in-frame only. In the table there are about 2.1 million clones, just over 90% of which are singletons. The source material was naive CD8+ T cells from PBMCs. These receptors came from a man aged 18 to 30 in good health. Some clones in this sample may be carry-over from other donors' samples.

This clone is a singleton in its sample. This chain uses TRBV9 with TRBJ2-3; TRBD1 might be the D (6 bases). Germline loops: CDR1 SGDLS, CDR2 YYNGEE. V gave up 0 bases and J gave up 7 bases, with 12 bases separating them. The CDR3 is made up of 14 amino acids. The CDR3 DNA sequence: TGTGCCAGCAGCGTAGTAACAGGGCGTAATACGCAGTATTTT. Translating it yields CASSVVTGRNTQYF.

The rearrangement joins TRBV28 to TRBJ1-1; 9 bases agree with TRBD1. V shed 2 bases and J 1 base; nucleotides not matched to a gene: 8. Germline CDR1 and CDR2: MDHEN and SYDVKM. The CDR3 is 17 residues long. CDR3 DNA: TGTGCCAGCAGTTTAAGAAACAGGGGGCTTGGGAACACTGAAGCTTTCTTT. Protein sequence: CASSLRNRGLGNTEAFF.